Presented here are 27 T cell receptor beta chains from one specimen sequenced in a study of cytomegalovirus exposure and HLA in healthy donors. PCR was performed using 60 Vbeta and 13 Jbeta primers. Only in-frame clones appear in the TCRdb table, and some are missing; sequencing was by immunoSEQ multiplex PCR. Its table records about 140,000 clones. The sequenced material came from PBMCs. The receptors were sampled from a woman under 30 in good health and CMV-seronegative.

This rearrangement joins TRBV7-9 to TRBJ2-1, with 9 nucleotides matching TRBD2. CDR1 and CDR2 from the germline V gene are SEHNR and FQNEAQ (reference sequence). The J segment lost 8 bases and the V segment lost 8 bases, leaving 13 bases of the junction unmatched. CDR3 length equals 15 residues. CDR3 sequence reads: CASLMVAGEKDEQFF. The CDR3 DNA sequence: TGTGCCAGCCTCATGGTAGCGGGAGAGAAGGATGAGCAGTTCTTC.

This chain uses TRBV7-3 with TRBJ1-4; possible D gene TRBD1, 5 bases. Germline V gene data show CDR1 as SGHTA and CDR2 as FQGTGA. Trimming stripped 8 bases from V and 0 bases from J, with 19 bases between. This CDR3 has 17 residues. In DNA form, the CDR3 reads TGTGCCAGCGGAATTTGGGGGGGTCGGGCAACTAATGAAAAACTGTTTTTT. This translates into CASGIWGGRATNEKLFF.

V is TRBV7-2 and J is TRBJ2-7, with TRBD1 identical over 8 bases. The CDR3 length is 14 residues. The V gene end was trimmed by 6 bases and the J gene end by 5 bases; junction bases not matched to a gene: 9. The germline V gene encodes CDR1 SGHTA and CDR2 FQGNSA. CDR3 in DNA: TGTGCCAGCAGACTGGACAGGGTTGTCCACGAGCAGTACGTC. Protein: CASRLDRVVHEQYV.

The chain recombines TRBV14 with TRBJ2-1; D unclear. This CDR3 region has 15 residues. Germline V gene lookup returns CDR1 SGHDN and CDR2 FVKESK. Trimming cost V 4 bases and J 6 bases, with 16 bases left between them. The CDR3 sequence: CASSLTGVPINEQFF. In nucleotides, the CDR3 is TGTGCCAGCAGCCTAACGGGTGTTCCAATCAATGAGCAGTTCTTC.

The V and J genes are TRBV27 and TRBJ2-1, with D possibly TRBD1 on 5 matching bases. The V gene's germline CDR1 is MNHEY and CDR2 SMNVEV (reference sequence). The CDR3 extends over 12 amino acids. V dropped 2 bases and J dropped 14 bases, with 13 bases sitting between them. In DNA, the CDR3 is TGTGCCAGCAGTTTAGGGGCAGGCGGAGAGTTCTTC. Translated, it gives CASSLGAGGEFF.

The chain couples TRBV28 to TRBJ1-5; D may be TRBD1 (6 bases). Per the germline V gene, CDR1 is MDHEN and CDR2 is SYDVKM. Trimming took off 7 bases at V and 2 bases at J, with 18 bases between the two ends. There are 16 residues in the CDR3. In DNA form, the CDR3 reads TGTGCCAGCACCCAGGGAGGGGGGGCAGGCAATCAGCCCCAGCATTTT. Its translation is CASTQGGGAGNQPQHF.

Written as DNA, the CDR3 is TGTGCCAGCAGTGCGACGGGACAGGAAATTGGAAACACCATATATTTT. Encoded protein: CASSATGQEIGNTIYF. This chain connects TRBV6-1 to TRBJ1-3, with TRBD1 identical over 8 bases. Germline CDR1 and CDR2: MNHNS and SASEGT. The CDR3 contains 16 residues. V lost 4 bases to trimming and J lost 3 bases; unmatched junction nucleotides: 8.

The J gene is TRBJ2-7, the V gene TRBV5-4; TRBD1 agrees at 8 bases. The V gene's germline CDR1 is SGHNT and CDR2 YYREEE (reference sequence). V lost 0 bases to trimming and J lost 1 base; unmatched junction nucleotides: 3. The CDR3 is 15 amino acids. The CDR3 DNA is TGTGCCAGCAGCTTGGAAGACAGGGGTTCCTACGAGCAGTACTTC. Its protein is CASSLEDRGSYEQYF.

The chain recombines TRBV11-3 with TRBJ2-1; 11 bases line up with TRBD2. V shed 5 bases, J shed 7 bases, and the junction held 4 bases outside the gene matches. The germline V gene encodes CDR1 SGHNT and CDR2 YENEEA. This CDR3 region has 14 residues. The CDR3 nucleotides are TGTGCCAGCAGCACTAGCGGGAGAATAAATGAGCAGTTCTTC. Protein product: CASSTSGRINEQFF.

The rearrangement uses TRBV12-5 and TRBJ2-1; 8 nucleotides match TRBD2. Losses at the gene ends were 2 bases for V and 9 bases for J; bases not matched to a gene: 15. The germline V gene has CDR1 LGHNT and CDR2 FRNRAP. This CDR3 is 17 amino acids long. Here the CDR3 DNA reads TGTGCTAGTGGTTTGCCTCAAGCGGGAGTCCTGGCCGGTGAGCAGTTCTTC. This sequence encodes CASGLPQAGVLAGEQFF.

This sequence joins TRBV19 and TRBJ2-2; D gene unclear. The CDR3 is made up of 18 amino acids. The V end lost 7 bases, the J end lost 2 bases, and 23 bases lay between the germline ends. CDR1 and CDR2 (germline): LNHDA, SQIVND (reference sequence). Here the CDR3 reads CASTNVRGPTKNTGELFF. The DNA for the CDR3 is TGTGCCAGTACCAACGTACGTGGGCCAACGAAAAACACCGGGGAGCTGTTTTTT.

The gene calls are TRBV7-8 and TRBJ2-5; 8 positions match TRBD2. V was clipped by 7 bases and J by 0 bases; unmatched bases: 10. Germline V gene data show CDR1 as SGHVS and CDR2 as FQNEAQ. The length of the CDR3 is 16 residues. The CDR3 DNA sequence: TGTGCCAGCATTTTTGCTGCGGGAGGCTACCAAGAGACCCAGTACTTC. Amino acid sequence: CASIFAAGGYQETQYF.

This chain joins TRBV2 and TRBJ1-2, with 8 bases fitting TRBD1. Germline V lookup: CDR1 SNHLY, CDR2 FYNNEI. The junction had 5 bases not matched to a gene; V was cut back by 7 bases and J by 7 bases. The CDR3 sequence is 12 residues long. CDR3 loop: CASTGQGGGYTF. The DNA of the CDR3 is TGTGCCAGCACTGGACAGGGCGGTGGCTACACCTTC.

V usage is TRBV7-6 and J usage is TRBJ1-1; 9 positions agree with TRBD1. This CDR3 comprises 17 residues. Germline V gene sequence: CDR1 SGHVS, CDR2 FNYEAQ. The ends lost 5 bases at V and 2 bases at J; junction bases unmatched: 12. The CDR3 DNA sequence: TGTGCCAGCAGCGAACAGGGGGCGCAGGCGCTAAACACTGAAGCTTTCTTT. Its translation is CASSEQGAQALNTEAFF.

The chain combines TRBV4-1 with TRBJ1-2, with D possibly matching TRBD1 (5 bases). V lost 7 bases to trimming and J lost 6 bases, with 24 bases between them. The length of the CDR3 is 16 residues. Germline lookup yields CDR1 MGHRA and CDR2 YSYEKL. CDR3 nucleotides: TGCGCCAGCAAACACCAGGGAGGGGCCCCTCGGGATGGCTACACCTTC. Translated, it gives CASKHQGGAPRDGYTF.

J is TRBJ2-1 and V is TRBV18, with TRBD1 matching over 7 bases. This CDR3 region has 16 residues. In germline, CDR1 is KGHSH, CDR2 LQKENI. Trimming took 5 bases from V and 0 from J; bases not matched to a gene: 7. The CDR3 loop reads CASSFLQGSSYNEQFF. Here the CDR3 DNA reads TGTGCCAGCTCATTCCTACAGGGGAGCTCCTACAATGAGCAGTTCTTC.

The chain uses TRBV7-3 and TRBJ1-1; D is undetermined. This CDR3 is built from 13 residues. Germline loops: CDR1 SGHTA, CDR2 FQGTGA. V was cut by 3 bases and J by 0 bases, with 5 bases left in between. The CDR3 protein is CASSLSVNTEAFF. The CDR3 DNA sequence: TGTGCCAGCAGCTTGTCAGTGAACACTGAAGCTTTCTTT.

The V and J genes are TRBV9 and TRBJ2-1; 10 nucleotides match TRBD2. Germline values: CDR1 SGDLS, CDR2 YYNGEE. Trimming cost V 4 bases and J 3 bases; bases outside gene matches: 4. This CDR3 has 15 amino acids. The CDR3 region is CASSSGGGLYNEQFF. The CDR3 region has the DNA TGTGCCAGCAGCAGCGGGGGGGGGCTCTACAATGAGCAGTTCTTC.

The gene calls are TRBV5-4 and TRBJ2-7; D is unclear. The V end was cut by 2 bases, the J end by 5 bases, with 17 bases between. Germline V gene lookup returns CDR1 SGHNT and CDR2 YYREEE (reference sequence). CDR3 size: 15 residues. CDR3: CASSFGPQPGHEQYF. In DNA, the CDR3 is TGTGCCAGCAGCTTTGGCCCACAGCCAGGCCACGAGCAGTACTTC.

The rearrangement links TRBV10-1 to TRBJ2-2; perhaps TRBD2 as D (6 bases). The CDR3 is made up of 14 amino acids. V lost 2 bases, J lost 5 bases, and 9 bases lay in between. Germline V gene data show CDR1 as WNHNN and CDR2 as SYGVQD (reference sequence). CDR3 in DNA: TGCGCCAGCAGTGAGCCGGCGGGGACCGGGGAGCTGTTTTTT. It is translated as CASSEPAGTGELFF.

This CDR3 reads CASSPRSGSDETQYF. The CDR3 coding sequence is TGTGCCAGCTCACCACGCAGCGGGAGTGATGAGACCCAGTACTTC. This sequence joins TRBV18 and TRBJ2-5, with 8 bases fitting TRBD2. The CDR3 totals 15 residues. In germline, CDR1 is KGHSH, CDR2 LQKENI. The V and J ends lost 1 base and 5 bases, in that order; junction bases with no gene match: 6.

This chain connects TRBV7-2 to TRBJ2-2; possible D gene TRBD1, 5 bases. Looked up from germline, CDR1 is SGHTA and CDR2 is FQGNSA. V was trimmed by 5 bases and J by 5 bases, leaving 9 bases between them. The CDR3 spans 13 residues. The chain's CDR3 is CASSPRQTGELFF. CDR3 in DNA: TGTGCCAGCAGCCCACGACAGACCGGGGAGCTGTTTTTT.

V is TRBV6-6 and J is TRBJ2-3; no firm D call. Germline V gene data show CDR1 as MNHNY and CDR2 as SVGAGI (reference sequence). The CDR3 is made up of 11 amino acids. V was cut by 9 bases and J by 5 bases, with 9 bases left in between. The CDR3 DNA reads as TGTGCCAGTCAGGCAGAAGATACGCAGTATTTT. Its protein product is CASQAEDTQYF.

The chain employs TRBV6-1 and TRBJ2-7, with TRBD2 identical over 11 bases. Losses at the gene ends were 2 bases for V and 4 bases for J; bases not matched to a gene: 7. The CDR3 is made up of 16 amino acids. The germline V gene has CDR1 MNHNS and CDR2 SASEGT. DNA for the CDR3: TGTGCCAGCAGTGAACTGGGGACTAGCGGAGCTTACGAGCAGTACTTC. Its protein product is CASSELGTSGAYEQYF.

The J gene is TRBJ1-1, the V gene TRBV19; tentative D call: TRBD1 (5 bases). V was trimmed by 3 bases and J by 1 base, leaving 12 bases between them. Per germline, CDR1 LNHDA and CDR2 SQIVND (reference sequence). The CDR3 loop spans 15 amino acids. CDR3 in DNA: TGTGCCAGTAGTATTACAGGCGAACCGAACACTGAAGCTTTCTTT. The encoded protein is CASSITGEPNTEAFF.

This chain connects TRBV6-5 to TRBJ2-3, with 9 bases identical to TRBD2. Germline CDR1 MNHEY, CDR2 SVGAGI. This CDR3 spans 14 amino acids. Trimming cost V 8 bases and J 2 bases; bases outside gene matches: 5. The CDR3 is CASQLAGITDTQYF. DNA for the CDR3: TGTGCCAGCCAACTAGCGGGTATCACAGATACGCAGTATTTT.

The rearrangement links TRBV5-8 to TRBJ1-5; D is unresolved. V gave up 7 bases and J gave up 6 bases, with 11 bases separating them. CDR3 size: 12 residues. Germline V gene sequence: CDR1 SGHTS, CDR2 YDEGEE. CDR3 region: CASGKQSQPQHF. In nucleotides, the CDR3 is TGTGCCAGCGGCAAACAGAGTCAGCCCCAGCATTTT.